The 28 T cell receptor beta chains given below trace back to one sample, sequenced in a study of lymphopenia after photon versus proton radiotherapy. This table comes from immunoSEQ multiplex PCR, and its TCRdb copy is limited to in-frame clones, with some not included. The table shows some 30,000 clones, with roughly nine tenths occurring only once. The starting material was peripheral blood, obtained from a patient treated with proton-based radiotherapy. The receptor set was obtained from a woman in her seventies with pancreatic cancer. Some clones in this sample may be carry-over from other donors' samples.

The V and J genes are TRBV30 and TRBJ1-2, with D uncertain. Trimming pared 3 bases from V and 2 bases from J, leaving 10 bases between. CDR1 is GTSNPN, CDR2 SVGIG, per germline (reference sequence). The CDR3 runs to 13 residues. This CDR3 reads CAWRWEGNYGYTF. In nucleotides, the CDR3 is TGTGCCTGGAGGTGGGAAGGGAACTATGGCTACACCTTC. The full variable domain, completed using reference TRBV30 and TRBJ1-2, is SQTIHQWPATLVQPVGSPLSLECTVEGTSNPNLYWYRQAAGRGLQLLFYSVGIGQISSEVPQNLSASRPQDRQFILSSKKLLLSDSGFYLCAWRWEGNYGYTFGSGTRLTVV.

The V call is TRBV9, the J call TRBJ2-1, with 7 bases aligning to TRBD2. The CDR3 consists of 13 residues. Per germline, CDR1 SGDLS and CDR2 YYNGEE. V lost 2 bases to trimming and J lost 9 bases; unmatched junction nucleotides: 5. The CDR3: CASSVTSRSEQFF. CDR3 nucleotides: TGTGCCAGCAGCGTGACTAGCAGGAGTGAGCAGTTCTTC. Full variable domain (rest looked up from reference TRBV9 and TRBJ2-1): DSGVTQTPKHLITATGQRVTLRCSPRSGDLSVYWYQQSLDQGLQFLIQYYNGEERAKGNILERFSAQQFPDLHSELNLSSLELGDSALYFCASSVTSRSEQFFGPGTRLTVL.

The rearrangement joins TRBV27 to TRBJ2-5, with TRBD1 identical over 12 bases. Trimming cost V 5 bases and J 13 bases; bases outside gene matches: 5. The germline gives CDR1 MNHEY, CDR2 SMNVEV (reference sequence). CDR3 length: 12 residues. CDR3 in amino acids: CASSAGQGAVYF. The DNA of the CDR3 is TGTGCCAGCAGTGCGGGACAGGGGGCTGTGTACTTC.

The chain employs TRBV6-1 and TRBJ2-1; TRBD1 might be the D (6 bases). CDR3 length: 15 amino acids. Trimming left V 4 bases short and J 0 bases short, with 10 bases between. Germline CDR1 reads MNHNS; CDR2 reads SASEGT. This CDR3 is CASSAEGGSYNEQFF. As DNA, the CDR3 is TGTGCCAGCAGTGCTGAAGGGGGCTCCTACAATGAGCAGTTCTTC.

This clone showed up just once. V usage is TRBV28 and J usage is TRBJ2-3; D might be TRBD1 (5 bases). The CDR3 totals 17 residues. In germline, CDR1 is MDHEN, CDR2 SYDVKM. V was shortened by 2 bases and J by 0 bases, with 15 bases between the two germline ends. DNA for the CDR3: TGTGCCAGCAGTTTACCCCAGGTGGGGCCTAGCACAGATACGCAGTATTTT. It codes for CASSLPQVGPSTDTQYF.

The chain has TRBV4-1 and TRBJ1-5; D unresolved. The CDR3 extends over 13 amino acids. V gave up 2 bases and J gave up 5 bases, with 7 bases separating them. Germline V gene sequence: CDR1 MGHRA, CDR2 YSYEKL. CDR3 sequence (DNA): TGCGCCAGCAGCCAATGGCAAGATCAGCCCCAGCATTTT. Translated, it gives CASSQWQDQPQHF.

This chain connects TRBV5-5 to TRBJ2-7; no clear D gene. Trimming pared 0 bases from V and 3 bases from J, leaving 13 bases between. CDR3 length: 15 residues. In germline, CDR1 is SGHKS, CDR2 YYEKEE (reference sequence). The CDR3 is CASSLGSFKSYEQYF. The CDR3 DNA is TGTGCCAGCAGCTTGGGGTCTTTCAAAAGCTACGAGCAGTACTTC.

For the CDR3, the DNA is TGTGCCAGCAGACGAGGAGGAGGGGCGCTACTAGTCCCTGAGCAGTTCTTC. Translating gives CASRRGGGALLVPEQFF. This chain connects TRBV28 to TRBJ2-1; the D gene is possibly TRBD2 (6 bases). The CDR3 runs to 17 residues. V lost 6 bases and J 9 bases, leaving 27 bases between the germline ends. Germline V gene data show CDR1 as MDHEN and CDR2 as SYDVKM.

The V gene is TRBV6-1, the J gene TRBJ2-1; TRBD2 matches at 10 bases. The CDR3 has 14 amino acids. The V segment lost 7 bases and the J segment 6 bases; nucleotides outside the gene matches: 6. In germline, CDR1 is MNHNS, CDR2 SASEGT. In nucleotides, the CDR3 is TGTGCCAGCAAATCCCTAGCGGGAGCCAATGAGCAGTTCTTC. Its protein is CASKSLAGANEQFF.

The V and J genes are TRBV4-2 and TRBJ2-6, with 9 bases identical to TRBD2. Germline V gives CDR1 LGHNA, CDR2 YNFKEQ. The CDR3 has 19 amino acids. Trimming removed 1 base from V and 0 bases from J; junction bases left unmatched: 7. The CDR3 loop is CASSQGSSGVFSGANVLTF. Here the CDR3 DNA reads TGTGCCAGCAGCCAAGGTTCTAGCGGGGTGTTCTCTGGGGCCAACGTCCTGACTTTC.

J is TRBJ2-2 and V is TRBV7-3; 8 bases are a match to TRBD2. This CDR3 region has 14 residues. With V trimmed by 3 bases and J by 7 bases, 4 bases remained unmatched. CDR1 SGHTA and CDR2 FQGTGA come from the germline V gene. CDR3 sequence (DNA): TGTGCCAGCAGCTTTAGCGGGGTCCTCGGGGAGCTGTTTTTT. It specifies CASSFSGVLGELFF.

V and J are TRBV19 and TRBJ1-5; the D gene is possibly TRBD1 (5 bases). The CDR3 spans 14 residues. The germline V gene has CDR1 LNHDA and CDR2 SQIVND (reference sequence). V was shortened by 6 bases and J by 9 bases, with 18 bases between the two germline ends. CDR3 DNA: TGTGCCAGTAGGGTCGAAGGGGCATCTACGCCCCAGCATTTT. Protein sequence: CASRVEGASTPQHF.

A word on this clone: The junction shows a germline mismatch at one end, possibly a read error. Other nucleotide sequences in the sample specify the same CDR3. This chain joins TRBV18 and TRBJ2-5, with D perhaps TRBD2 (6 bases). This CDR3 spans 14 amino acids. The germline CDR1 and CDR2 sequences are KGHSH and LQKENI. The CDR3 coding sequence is TGTGCCAGTTCACCCATAGCGGAGAAGAAGACCCAGTACTTC. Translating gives CASSPIAEKKTQYF. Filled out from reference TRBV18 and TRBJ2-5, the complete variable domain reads NAGVMQNPRHLVRRRGQEARLRCSPMKGHSHVYWYRQLPEEGLKFMVYLQKENIIDESGMPKERFSAEFPKEGPSILRIQQVVRGDSAAYFCASSPIAEKKTQYFGPGTRLLVL.

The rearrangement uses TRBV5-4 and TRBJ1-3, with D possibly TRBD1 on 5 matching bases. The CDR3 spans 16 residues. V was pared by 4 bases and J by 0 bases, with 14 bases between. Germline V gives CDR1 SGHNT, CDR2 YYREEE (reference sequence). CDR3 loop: CASSVRWDLSGNTIYF. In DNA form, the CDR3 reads TGTGCCAGCAGCGTGAGATGGGACCTCTCTGGAAACACCATATATTTT. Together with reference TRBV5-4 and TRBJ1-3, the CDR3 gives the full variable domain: ETGVTQSPTHLIKTRGQQVTLRCSSQSGHNTVSWYQQALGQGPQFIFQYYREEENGRGNFPPRFSGLQFPNYSSELNVNALELDDSALYLCASSVRWDLSGNTIYFGEGSWLTVV.

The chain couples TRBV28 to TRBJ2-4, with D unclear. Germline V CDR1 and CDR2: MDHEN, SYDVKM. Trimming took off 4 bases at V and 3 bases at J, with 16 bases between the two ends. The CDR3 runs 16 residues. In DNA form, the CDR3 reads TGTGCCAGCAGTTCATCGTCATTGCCTGACAAAAACATTCAGTACTTC. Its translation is CASSSSSLPDKNIQYF.

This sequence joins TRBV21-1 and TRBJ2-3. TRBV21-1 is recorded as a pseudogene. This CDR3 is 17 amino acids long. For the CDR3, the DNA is TGTGCCAGCAGCAAAGGGGCGATAGCAAAAAACACAGATACGCAGTATTTT. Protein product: CASSKGAIAKNTDTQYF.

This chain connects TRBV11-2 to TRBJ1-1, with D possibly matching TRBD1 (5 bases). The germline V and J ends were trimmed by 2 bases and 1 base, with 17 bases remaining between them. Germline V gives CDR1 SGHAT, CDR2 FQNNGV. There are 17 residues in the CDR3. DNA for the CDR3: TGTGCCAGCAGCTTACGACCGCAGGGCGACCCGAACACTGAAGCTTTCTTT. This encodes CASSLRPQGDPNTEAFF. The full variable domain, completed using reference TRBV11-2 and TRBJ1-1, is EAGVAQSPRYKIIEKRQSVAFWCNPISGHATLYWYQQILGQGPKLLIQFQNNGVVDDSQLPKDRFSAERLKGVDSTLKIQPAKLEDSAVYLCASSLRPQGDPNTEAFFGQGTRLTVV.

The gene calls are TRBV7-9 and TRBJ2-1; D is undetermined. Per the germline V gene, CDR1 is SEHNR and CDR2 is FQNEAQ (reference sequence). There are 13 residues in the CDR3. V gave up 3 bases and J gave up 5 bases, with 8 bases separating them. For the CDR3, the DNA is TGTGCCAGCAGCTTTGGGCTCGACAATGAGCAGTTCTTC. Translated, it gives CASSFGLDNEQFF.

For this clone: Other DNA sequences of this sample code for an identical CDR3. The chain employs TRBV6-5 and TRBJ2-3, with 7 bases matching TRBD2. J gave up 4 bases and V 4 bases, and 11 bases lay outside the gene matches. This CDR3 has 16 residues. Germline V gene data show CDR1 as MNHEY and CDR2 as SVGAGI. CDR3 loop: CASSSQAAGESDTQYF. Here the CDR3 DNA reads TGTGCCAGCAGTTCCCAAGCGGCGGGAGAATCAGATACGCAGTATTTT.

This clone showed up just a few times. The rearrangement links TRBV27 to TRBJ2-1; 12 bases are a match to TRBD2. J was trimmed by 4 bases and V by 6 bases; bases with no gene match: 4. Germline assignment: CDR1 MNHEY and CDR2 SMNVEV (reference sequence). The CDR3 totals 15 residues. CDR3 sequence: CASRRTSGAYNEQFF. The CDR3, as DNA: TGTGCCAGCAGGCGGACTAGCGGGGCTTACAATGAGCAGTTCTTC.

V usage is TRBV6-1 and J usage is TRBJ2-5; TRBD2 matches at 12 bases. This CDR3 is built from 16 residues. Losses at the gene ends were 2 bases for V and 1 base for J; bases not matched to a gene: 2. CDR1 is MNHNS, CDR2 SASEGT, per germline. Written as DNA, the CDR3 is TGTGCCAGCAGTGAACTAGCGGGAGGGCCCCAAGAGACCCAGTACTTC. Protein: CASSELAGGPQETQYF.

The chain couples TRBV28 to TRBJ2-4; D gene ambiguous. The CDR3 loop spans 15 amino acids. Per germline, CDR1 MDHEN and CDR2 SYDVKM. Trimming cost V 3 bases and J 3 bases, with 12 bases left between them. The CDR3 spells CASSFDGWDKNIQYF. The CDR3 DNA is TGTGCCAGCAGTTTTGACGGGTGGGACAAAAACATTCAGTACTTC.

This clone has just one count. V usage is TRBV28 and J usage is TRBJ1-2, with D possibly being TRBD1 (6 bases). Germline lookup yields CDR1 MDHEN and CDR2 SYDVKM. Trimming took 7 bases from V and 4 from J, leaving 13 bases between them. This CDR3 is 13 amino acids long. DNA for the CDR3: TGTGCCAGCAAGGGGTGGGGGGCCTATGGCTACACCTTC. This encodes CASKGWGAYGYTF.

CDR3: CASSDVGFQFF. For the CDR3, the DNA is TGTGCCAGCAGTGATGTGGGATTTCAGTTCTTC. The V and J genes are TRBV2 and TRBJ2-1; D remains ambiguous. This CDR3 comprises 11 residues. Germline loops: CDR1 SNHLY, CDR2 FYNNEI. Trimming removed 3 bases from V and 13 bases from J, with 10 bases in between.

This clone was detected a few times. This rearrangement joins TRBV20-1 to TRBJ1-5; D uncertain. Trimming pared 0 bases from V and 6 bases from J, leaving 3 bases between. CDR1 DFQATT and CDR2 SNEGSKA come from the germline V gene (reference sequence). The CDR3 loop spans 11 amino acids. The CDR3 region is CSARDRQPQHF. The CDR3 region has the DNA TGCAGTGCTAGAGATCGTCAGCCCCAGCATTTT.

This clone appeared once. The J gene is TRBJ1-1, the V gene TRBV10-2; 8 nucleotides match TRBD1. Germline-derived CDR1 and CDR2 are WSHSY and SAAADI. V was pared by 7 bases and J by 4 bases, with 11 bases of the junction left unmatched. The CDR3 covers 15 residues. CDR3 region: CASNVLLRGLTEAFF. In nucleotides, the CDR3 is TGCGCCAGCAATGTCCTTCTCAGGGGGCTCACTGAAGCTTTCTTT.

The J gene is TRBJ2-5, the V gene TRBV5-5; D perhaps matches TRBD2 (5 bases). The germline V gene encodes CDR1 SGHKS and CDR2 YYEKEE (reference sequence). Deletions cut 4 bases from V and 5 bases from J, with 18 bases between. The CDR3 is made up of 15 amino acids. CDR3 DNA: TGTGCCAGCAGCCCCCGGACTGGATCCCGTGAGACCCAGTACTTC. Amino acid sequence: CASSPRTGSRETQYF.

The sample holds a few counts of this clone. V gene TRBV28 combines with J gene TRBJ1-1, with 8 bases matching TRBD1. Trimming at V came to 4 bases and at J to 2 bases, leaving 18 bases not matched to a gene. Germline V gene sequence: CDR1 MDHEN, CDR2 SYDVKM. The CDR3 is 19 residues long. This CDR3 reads CASSSITASLGQGNTEAFF. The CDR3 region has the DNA TGTGCCAGCAGTTCGATCACAGCGTCTCTAGGACAGGGAAACACTGAAGCTTTCTTT.